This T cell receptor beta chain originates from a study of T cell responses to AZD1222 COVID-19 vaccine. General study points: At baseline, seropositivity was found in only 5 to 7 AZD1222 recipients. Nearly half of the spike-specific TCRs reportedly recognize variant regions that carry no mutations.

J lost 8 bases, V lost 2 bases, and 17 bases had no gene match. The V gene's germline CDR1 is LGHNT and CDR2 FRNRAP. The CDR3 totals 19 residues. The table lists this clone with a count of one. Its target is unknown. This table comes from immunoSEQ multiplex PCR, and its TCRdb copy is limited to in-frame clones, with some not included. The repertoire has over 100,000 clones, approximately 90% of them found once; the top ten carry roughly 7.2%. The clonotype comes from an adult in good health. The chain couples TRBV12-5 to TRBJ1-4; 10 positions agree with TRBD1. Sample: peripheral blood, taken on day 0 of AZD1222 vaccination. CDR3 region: CASGLPHLTGGVRWEKLFF. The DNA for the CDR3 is TGTGCTAGTGGTTTGCCCCACCTGACAGGGGGCGTTCGTTGGGAAAAACTGTTTTTT.